What follows is one T cell receptor beta chain and its context. TCRdb's table, derived via immunoSEQ multiplex PCR, lists solely in-frame clones and lacks some. Here the sample spans roughly 660,000 clones, around 91% being singletons. The data were taken from a study of shared clonotypes between healthy human individuals. About the study: Three CD4 naive, three CD4 memory, two CD8 naive and one CD8 memory plate were used per donor.

Germline lookup yields CDR1 SGHVS and CDR2 FNYEAQ. Trimming stripped 0 bases from V and 3 bases from J, with 12 bases between. This CDR3 has 16 amino acids. Sequencing was done on a sample of memory CD8+ T cells from PBMCs. The subset here: CD45RO+ cells pooled with CCR7-negative TemRA cells. This chain joins TRBV7-6 and TRBJ2-4, with D tentatively TRBD1 or TRBD2 (5 bases each). The origin of this receptor is a man aged 18 to 29 in good health. Some clones in this sample may be carry-over from other donors' samples. The CDR3 DNA sequence: TGTGCCAGCAGCTTAGCTCGCAAGGGGAGCAAAAACATTCAGTACTTC. Its translation: CASSLARKGSKNIQYF. The full variable domain, with the rest looked up from reference TRBV7-6 and TRBJ2-4, is GAGVSQSPRYKVTKRGQDVALRCDPISGHVSLYWYRQALGQGPEFLTYFNYEAQQDKSGLPNDRFSAERPEGSISTLTIQRTEQRDSAMYRCASSLARKGSKNIQYFGAGTRLSVL.